This TCR beta chain was captured in a study of response to subunit inactivated influenza vaccine. The table lists this clonotype with a few counts. Its antigen is currently unknown. Using its own MiXCR run on the RT-PCR reads, TCRdb lists one record per CDR3 protein. This sample carries 500,000 to 600,000 distinct CDR3 sequences, 10% to 15% of them seen once, and the ten largest clones take 10% to 13%. Study-wide results and caveats: The study's authors posited that every seasonal influenza vaccination enlists few new T cells.

Trimming removed 0 bases at V and 3 bases at J, with 10 bases between. Germline CDR1 and CDR2: SGHRS and YFSETQ. CDR3 length equals 15 residues. The chain links TRBV5-1 to TRBJ2-1; D possibly matches TRBD1 or TRBD2 (5 bases each). Sequencing was performed on PBMCs from blood, taken on the day of vaccination. This receptor was taken from a man aged 50-60 years who received an inactivated influenza vaccine. The CDR3, as DNA: TGCGCCAGCAGCTTGGACGGGGCCCTCTACAATGAGCAGTTCTTC. It encodes CASSLDGALYNEQFF.